This T cell receptor (beta chain) was sequenced for a study of blood T cell repertoires in COVID-19. This CDR3 contains 15 residues. The V end lost 4 bases, the J end lost 2 bases, and 13 bases lay between the germline ends. CDR1 is LGHNA and CDR2 is YNFKEQ in the germline V gene. Repertoires were generated with immunoSEQ multiplex PCR, while TCRdb's copy carries only in-frame clones and drops some. The data contain some 270,000 clones, 80% to 95% of them seen just once; the ten biggest clones take up around 2.8%. This clonotype originated in a man aged 35 to 55 who had been exposed to COVID-19. The chain is built from TRBV4-2 and TRBJ2-3; possibly TRBD2 for D (5 bases). The sample consisted of PBMCs or T cells enriched from blood (not recorded which). CDR3 amino acids: CASSPTDSPTDTQYF. CDR3 nucleotide sequence: TGTGCCAGCAGCCCAACGGACTCCCCCACAGATACGCAGTATTTT.